These T cell receptor beta chains were read from a single sample in a study of blood T cell repertoires in COVID-19. Profiling relied on immunoSEQ multiplex PCR, and the TCRdb table lists in-frame clones only, not all of them. The sample includes approximately 100,000 clones, about 91% of them seen just once. Sequencing used peripheral blood. The source is a man aged 50 to 59 with acute or convalescent COVID-19. CDR3s include the opening cysteine and the closing phenylalanine or tryptophan. The D gene is left open where the match is weak. Clone size is shown for a subset of rows, as once, few, many or a class of expanded clone.

>TRBV19|.|.|TRBJ1-1
CASSINWATNTEAFF
TGTGCCAGTAGTATTAATTGGGCCACGAACACTGAAGCTTTCTTT
>TRBV18|TRBD1|.|TRBJ2-1
CASSPSGQGNPYNEQFF
TGTGCCAGCTCACCTTCGGGACAGGGGAACCCCTACAATGAGCAGTTCTTC
>TRBV23-1|TRBD1|.|TRBJ2-1
CASSQLRDRVIGSYNEQFF
TGCGCCAGCAGTCAACTTCGGGACAGGGTAATCGGATCCTACAATGAGCAGTTCTTC
>TRBV7-2|TRBD2|.|TRBJ2-2
CASSVAGGPSTGELFF
TGTGCCAGCAGTGTCGCGGGGGGGCCTAGTACCGGGGAGCTGTTTTTT
>TRBV6-5|.|.|TRBJ1-1
CASSPVGGATEAFF
TGTGCCAGCAGTCCCGTTGGGGGGGCTACTGAAGCTTTCTTT
>TRBV29-1|TRBD1|once|TRBJ2-7
CSVTIGQGAGEQYF
TGCAGCGTGACCATTGGACAGGGGGCGGGAGAGCAGTACTTC
>TRBV12-3/TRBV12-4|.|.|TRBJ2-3
CASSFLFQGTQYF
TGTGCCAGCAGTTTTCTGTTTCAGGGTACGCAGTATTTT
>TRBV6-4|.|.|TRBJ2-3
CASSEYRGSTDTQYF
TGTGCCAGCAGTGAGTATAGGGGCAGCACAGATACGCAGTATTTT
>TRBV6-1|.|once|TRBJ2-7
CASSDRDTSYEQYF
TGTGCCAGCAGTGACCGGGACACCTCCTACGAGCAGTACTTC
>TRBV6-5|TRBD1|.|TRBJ2-7
CASSYSTGGAGEQYF
TGTGCCAGCAGTTACTCGACAGGGGGCGCGGGGGAGCAGTACTTC
>TRBV2|TRBD1|.|TRBJ1-5
CASSEVHRGVSNQPQHF
TGTGCCAGCAGTGAAGTGCACAGGGGGGTGAGCAATCAGCCCCAGCATTTT
>TRBV11-3|.|.|TRBJ1-1
CASSLLRGANTEAFF
TGTGCCAGCAGCCTACTACGGGGGGCAAACACTGAAGCTTTCTTT
>TRBV5-1|.|.|TRBJ1-1
CASSIEMNTEAFF
TGCGCCAGCAGCATTGAGATGAACACTGAAGCTTTCTTT
>TRBV11-3|TRBD1|.|TRBJ1-4
CASSLDGTGEKLFF
TGTGCCAGCAGCTTAGATGGGACAGGGGAAAAACTGTTTTTT
>TRBV10-3|.|.|TRBJ2-7
CAIGTSGQYF
TGTGCCATCGGGACTTCGGGGCAGTACTTC
>TRBV5-1|TRBD1|.|TRBJ1-5
CASSAGQGAGQPQHF
TGCGCCAGCAGCGCGGGACAGGGGGCCGGTCAGCCCCAGCATTTT